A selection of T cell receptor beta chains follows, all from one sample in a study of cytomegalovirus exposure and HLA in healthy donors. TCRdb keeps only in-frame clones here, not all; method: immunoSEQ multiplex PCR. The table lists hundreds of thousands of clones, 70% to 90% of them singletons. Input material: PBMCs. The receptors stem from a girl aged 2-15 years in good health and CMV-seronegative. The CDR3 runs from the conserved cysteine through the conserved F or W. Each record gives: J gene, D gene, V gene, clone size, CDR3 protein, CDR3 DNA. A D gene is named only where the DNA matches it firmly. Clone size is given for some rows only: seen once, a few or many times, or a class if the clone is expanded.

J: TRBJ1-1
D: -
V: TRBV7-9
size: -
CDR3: CASSLSTVTEAFF
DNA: TGTGCCAGCAGCTTAAGTACGGTCACTGAAGCTTTCTTT

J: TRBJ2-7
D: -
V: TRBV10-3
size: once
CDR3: CAISLKQGHEQYF
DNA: TGTGCCATCAGTCTGAAGCAGGGGCACGAGCAGTACTTC

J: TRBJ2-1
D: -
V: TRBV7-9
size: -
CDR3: CASSGTYEQFF
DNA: TGTGCCAGCAGCGGCACGTATGAGCAGTTCTTC

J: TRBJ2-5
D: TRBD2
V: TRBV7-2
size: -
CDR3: CASSSVGTSGRFYQETQYF
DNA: TGTGCCAGCAGCTCTGTGGGTACTAGCGGGAGGTTCTACCAAGAGACCCAGTACTTC

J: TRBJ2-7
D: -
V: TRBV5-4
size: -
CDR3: CASSLRGLGSYEQYF
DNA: TGTGCCAGCAGCTTAAGGGGACTCGGATCTTACGAGCAGTACTTC

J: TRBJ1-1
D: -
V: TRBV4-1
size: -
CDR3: CASSQDRRDTEAFF
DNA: TGCGCCAGCAGCCAAGATCGGAGGGACACTGAAGCTTTCTTT

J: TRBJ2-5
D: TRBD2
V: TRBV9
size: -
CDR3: CASSVRTSVQEETQYF
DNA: TGTGCCAGCAGCGTACGGACTAGCGTCCAGGAAGAGACCCAGTACTTC

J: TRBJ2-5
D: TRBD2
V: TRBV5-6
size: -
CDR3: CASSSTSSVNRETQYF
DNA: TGTGCCAGCAGCTCGACTAGCTCTGTGAACCGGGAGACCCAGTACTTC

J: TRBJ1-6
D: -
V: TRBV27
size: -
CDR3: CASSPAGWYNSPLHF
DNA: TGTGCCAGCAGTCCTGCCGGGTGGTATAATTCACCCCTCCACTTT

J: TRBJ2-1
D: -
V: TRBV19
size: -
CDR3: CASSRTTDNEQFF
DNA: TGTGCCAGTAGTAGGACTACCGACAATGAGCAGTTCTTC

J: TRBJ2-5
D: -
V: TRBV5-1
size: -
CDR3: CASSLEQGKTQYF
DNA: TGCGCCAGCAGCTTGGAACAGGGCAAGACCCAGTACTTC

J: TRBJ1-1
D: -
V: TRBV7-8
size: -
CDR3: CASSPTQAEAFF
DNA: TGTGCCAGCAGCCCAACCCAGGCTGAAGCTTTCTTT

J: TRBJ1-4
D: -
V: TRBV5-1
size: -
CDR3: CASSTGQNNEKLFF
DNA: TGCGCCAGCAGCACGGGACAAAATAATGAAAAACTGTTTTTT

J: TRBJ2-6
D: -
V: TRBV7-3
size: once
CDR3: CASSWQNSGANVLTF
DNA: TGTGCCAGCAGCTGGCAAAACTCTGGGGCCAACGTCCTGACTTTC

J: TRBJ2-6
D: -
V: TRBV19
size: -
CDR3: CASTRSPFFSGANVLTF
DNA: TGTGCCAGTACACGTAGTCCTTTCTTCTCTGGGGCCAACGTCCTGACTTTC

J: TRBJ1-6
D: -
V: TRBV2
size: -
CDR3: CASSEAYNSPLHF
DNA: TGTGCCAGCAGTGAGGCTTATAATTCACCCCTCCACTTT

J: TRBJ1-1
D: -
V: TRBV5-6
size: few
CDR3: CASSFLRNHGDTEAFF
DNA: TGTGCCAGCAGCTTTCTCAGAAACCACGGGGACACTGAAGCTTTCTTT

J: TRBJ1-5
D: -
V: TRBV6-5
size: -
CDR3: CASSYSRTDSGGPQHF
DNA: TGTGCCAGCAGTTATTCACGGACAGACTCCGGTGGGCCCCAGCATTTT

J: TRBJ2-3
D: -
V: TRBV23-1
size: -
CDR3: CASSLISSGSTDTQYF
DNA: TGCGCCAGCAGTCTGATAAGTAGCGGTAGCACAGATACGCAGTATTTT

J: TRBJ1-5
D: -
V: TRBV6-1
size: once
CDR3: CASTIRWEQPQHF
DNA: TGTGCCAGCACCATTAGATGGGAGCAGCCCCAGCATTTT

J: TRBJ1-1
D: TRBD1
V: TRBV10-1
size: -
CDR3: CASRGQGHTEAFF
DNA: TGCGCCAGCAGGGGACAGGGACACACTGAAGCTTTCTTT

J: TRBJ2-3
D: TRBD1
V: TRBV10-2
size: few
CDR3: CASGMGQGADTQYF
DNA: TGCGCCAGCGGAATGGGACAGGGGGCAGATACGCAGTATTTT

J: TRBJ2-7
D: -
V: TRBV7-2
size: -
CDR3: CASSLGMAGVEQYF
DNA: TGTGCCAGCAGCTTAGGTATGGCAGGGGTTGAGCAGTACTTC